This section outlines one T cell receptor (beta chain) sequence together with its context. This entry belongs to a study of cytomegalovirus exposure and HLA in healthy donors. 60 Vbeta and 13 Jbeta primers were used in PCR. Assay used: immunoSEQ multiplex PCR; TCRdb lists only in-frame clones, some missing. The sample yields approximately 100,000 clones, around 84% seen once. Germline V CDR1 and CDR2: SGHRS, YFSETQ. This CDR3 is built from 15 residues. Trimming cost V 0 bases and J 3 bases; bases outside gene matches: 3. The TCR sequence derives from a woman in her 40s in good health and CMV-seropositive. The chain combines TRBV5-1 with TRBJ2-7; TRBD2 matches 10 bases. The sequencing sample was made of PBMCs. The CDR3 is CASSLGSSGGYEQYF. The CDR3 DNA reads as TGCGCCAGCAGCTTGGGGTCTAGCGGGGGCTACGAGCAGTACTTC.